This TCR beta chain appears in the sequencing data of a study of response to subunit inactivated influenza vaccine. Points from the study as a whole: A suggestion made by the authors is that each seasonal influenza vaccination recruits few new T cells.

TCRdb re-derived calls from the RT-PCR reads in MiXCR, one entry per CDR3 protein. The sample carries around 530,000 distinct CDR3 sequences, about an eighth recorded once. In this sample, this clonotype turned up a few times. The antigen is not known. Germline V gene sequence: CDR1 ENHRY, CDR2 SYGVKD. This CDR3 spans 16 amino acids. Germline trimming cut 4 bases from V and 3 bases from J; bases unmatched to any gene: 11. The sequenced sample was PBMCs from blood, obtained on the day of vaccination. The V and J genes are TRBV10-3 and TRBJ2-7; 8 bases fit TRBD1. The receptor comes from a man over 45 who received an inactivated influenza vaccine. CDR3 amino acids: CAISGGTGGFGYEQYF. The CDR3, as DNA: TGTGCCATCAGTGGAGGTACAGGGGGATTCGGCTACGAGCAGTACTTC.